This TCR beta chain was sequenced for a study of a mutant IDH1 vaccine in newly diagnosed glioma. At the level of the study: Sex distribution of treated patients was about 60% male and roughly 38% female; mean age was around 42 years.

In regard to this clone: Its cognate antigen is unknown.

The time point is: week 23, last vaccination. A 20-mer mutant IDH1 peptide at 300 ug was injected subcutaneously with topical imiquimod. Donors had new WHO grade 3 or 4 IDH1-mutant, ATRX-lost astrocytomas. CDR3 size: 15 residues. Germline-derived CDR1 and CDR2 are SGHTS and YDEGEE. V lost 4 bases and J lost 4; bases outside the gene matches: 6. TCRdb keeps only in-frame clones here, not all; method: immunoSEQ multiplex PCR. The table records about 65,000 clones, roughly 84% of them present only once. The chain uses TRBV5-8 and TRBJ2-2, with 8 bases that match TRBD1. Specimen: PBMCs, collected from a glioma patient whose treatment included an IDH1 peptide vaccine. This receptor was identified in a man in his thirties or forties with glioma. CDR3 sequence: CASSAGTGVTGELFF. The CDR3 nucleotides are TGTGCCAGCAGCGCTGGGACAGGCGTCACCGGGGAGCTGTTTTTT.